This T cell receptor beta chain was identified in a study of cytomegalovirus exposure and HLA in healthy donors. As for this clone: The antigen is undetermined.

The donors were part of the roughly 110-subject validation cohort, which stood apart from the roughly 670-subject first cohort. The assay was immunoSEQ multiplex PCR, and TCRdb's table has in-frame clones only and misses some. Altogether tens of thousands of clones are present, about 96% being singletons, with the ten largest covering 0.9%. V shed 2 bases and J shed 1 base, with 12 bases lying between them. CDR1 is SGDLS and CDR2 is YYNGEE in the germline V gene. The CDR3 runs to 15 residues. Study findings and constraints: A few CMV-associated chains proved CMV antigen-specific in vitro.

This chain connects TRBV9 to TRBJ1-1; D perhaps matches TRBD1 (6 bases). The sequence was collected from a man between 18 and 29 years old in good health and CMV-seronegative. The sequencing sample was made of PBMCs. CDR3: CASSVTEDRNTEAFF. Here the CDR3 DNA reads TGTGCCAGCAGCGTTACCGAGGACAGGAACACTGAAGCTTTCTTT. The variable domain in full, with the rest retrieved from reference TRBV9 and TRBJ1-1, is DSGVTQTPKHLITATGQRVTLRCSPRSGDLSVYWYQQSLDQGLQFLIQYYNGEERAKGNILERFSAQQFPDLHSELNLSSLELGDSALYFCASSVTEDRNTEAFFGQGTRLTVV.